This TCR beta chain came from a study of radiotherapy plus CTLA-4 blockade in lung cancer. This table comes from immunoSEQ multiplex PCR, and its TCRdb copy is limited to in-frame clones, with some not included. The top ten clones hold just under 7% of a sample with 95,000 to 150,000 clones, 75% to 90% of them seen once. V was shortened by 3 bases and J by 5 bases, with 8 bases between the two germline ends. Looked up from germline, CDR1 is DFQATT and CDR2 is SNEGSKA (reference sequence). This CDR3 is 11 amino acids long. CTLA-4 blockade with ipilimumab, together with focal radiation, was given to patients with chemo-refractory metastatic non-small-cell lung cancer.

Source: peripheral blood, taken from a patient treated with radiotherapy plus ipilimumab. The chain uses TRBV20-1 and TRBJ2-7; D not resolved. The source of this sequence is a human donor with non-small cell lung cancer that progressed on radiotherapy plus ipilimumab. The CDR3 sequence is CSASKGHEQYF. DNA of the CDR3: TGCAGTGCTAGTAAGGGCCACGAGCAGTACTTC.